This TCR beta chain was identified during a study of immune heterogeneity within non-small cell lung tumors. Study-level background: In total, the tumors were 4 squamous cell carcinomas, some ten non-squamous carcinomas and 1 not otherwise specified. Study outcomes and limitations: Recurring identical dominant CDR3 beta clonotypes were observed across tumor sites within a patient, together with site-unique high-frequency clones.

Multiplex PCR (32 V and 13 J primers) was used to amplify the TCR beta CDR3. One entry per CDR3 protein results from TCRdb running MiXCR on the multiplex PCR reads. Of roughly 9,900 distinct CDR3 sequences listed, 25% to 30% are singletons. Genomic DNA extracted from bulk tumor tissue served as template. A total of around 660 ng was used per sample. Surgery yielded several widely spaced biopsies per primary tumor. Those enrolled were patients newly diagnosed with untreated non-small cell lung cancer and undergoing curative surgery. This CDR3 has 18 amino acids. The junction had 15 bases not matched to a gene; V was cut back by 4 bases and J by 4 bases. Germline V gene data show CDR1 as SGHRS and CDR2 as YFSETQ. Worth noting for this clonotype: Its specificity is not known.

This receptor was identified in an older woman with non-small cell lung cancer. The genes are TRBV5-1 and TRBJ2-2, with TRBD2 matching over 8 bases. Sequenced input: lung tumor tissue. The CDR3 reads CASSLVGVAGIGTGELFF. In nucleotides, the CDR3 is TGCGCCAGCAGCCTGGTCGGGGTAGCGGGAATCGGCACCGGGGAGCTGTTTTTT.